These 19 T cell receptor beta chains came from one sample sequenced in a study of T cells in Graves' hyperthyroidism and ophthalmopathy. RNA transcripts provided the source from which TCR beta CDR3 regions were amplified. The HTBI set primed first-round TCR CDR3 RT-PCR. Using its own MiXCR run on the multiplex PCR reads, TCRdb lists one record per CDR3 protein. Among about 400,000 distinct CDR3 sequences listed, approximately 14% were seen once. Sequencing was carried out using blood. The origin of the receptors is a woman aged 18 to 35 with Graves' hyperthyroidism.

This clonotype was counted many times. The chain is built from TRBV24-1 and TRBJ1-1; D is perhaps TRBD1 (5 bases). V was pared by 7 bases and J by 1 base, with 15 bases between. CDR3 length: 15 amino acids. Germline V CDR1 and CDR2: KGHDR, SFDVKD. The CDR3 DNA follows: TGTGCCACCAGCGATGGGGGGAGGGGGAACACTGAAGCTTTCTTT. Protein: CATSDGGRGNTEAFF.

This clonotype was detected only a few times. This chain uses TRBV6-6 with TRBJ1-4; D is unresolved. Germline V gene sequence: CDR1 MNHNY, CDR2 SVGAGI (reference sequence). The CDR3 has 13 amino acids. Trimming took off 2 bases at V and 10 bases at J, with 11 bases between the two ends. This CDR3 reads CASSYDRGRKLFF. The CDR3, as DNA: TGTGCCAGCAGTTACGACCGCGGCCGAAAACTGTTTTTT.

Note on this clonotype: One end of the junction does not line up with germline, which may come from a read error. The chain employs TRBV12-3 or TRBV12-4 and TRBJ1-5; no clear D gene. This CDR3 region has 13 residues. CDR3 amino acids: CAGGGGNAQPQRF. The CDR3 nucleotides are TGTGCCGGCGGCGGAGGGAACGCTCAGCCCCAGCGTTTT.

In this sample, this clonotype turned up many times. The chain joins TRBV3-1 to TRBJ1-5, with 10 nucleotides matching TRBD1. CDR3 length: 19 residues. Trimming removed 4 bases from V and 5 bases from J; junction bases left unmatched: 17. Germline CDR1 and CDR2: LGHDT and YNNKEL (reference sequence). Written as DNA, the CDR3 is TGTGCCAGCAGCCCCGCCCGCGCAGACAGGGGGCTTCCGGATCAGCCCCAGCATTTT. Protein product: CASSPARADRGLPDQPQHF.

This clonotype has a handful of counts. This rearrangement joins TRBV5-4 to TRBJ2-5, with D perhaps matching TRBD2 (5 bases). Germline V gene lookup returns CDR1 SGHNT and CDR2 YYREEE (reference sequence). V was pared by 4 bases and J by 2 bases, with 12 bases between. The CDR3 loop spans 14 amino acids. CDR3 loop: CASSPTREQETQYF. CDR3 nucleotides: TGTGCCAGCAGCCCCACGAGGGAGCAAGAGACCCAGTACTTC.

This clonotype was picked up many times. This rearrangement joins TRBV12-3 or TRBV12-4 to TRBJ2-7; maybe TRBD2 (7 bases). V was pared by 8 bases and J by 6 bases, with 20 bases between. The CDR3 spans 14 residues. The CDR3 nucleotides read TGTGCCAGCTCCAAGGGGGGGATATCTTTCGAGCAGTACTTC. Protein product: CASSKGGISFEQYF.

This clonotype was seen repeatedly, ten times or more. This sequence joins TRBV6-1 and TRBJ1-2; tentatively, D is TRBD1 (6 bases). The germline gives CDR1 MNHNS, CDR2 SASEGT. The CDR3 is 15 amino acids. Trimming stripped 1 base from V and 0 bases from J, with 9 bases between. The CDR3 DNA sequence: TGTGCCAGCAGTGAAGAGGACAGTTCTAACTATGGCTACACCTTC. This sequence encodes CASSEEDSSNYGYTF.

This clonotype was seen ten or more times. The chain has TRBV25-1 and TRBJ1-1, with a possible D match to TRBD1 (5 bases). Germline assignment: CDR1 MGHDK and CDR2 SYGVNS. Trimming stripped 10 bases from V and 8 bases from J, with 14 bases between. The CDR3 runs 11 residues. The CDR3 is CATGRKGEAFF. CDR3 nucleotides: TGTGCCACCGGACGGAAGGGGGAAGCTTTCTTT.

The chain uses TRBV19 and TRBJ2-1; D possibly uses TRBD1 or TRBD2 (5 bases each). This CDR3 has 16 residues. From germline, CDR1 is LNHDA and CDR2 SQIVND (reference sequence). V dropped 3 bases and J dropped 8 bases, with 20 bases sitting between them. The CDR3, as DNA: TGTGCCAGTAGTATCTATTTTTTGGCTAGCAGGGATGAGCAGTTCTTC. As protein: CASSIYFLASRDEQFF.

This clonotype has at least ten counts. The V gene is TRBV7-2, the J gene TRBJ2-3; the match to TRBD2 covers 11 bases. Germline lookup yields CDR1 SGHTA and CDR2 FQGNSA. With V trimmed by 4 bases and J by 0 bases, 6 bases remained unmatched. There are 17 residues in the CDR3. The CDR3 coding sequence is TGTGCCAGCAGCTACCGACTAGCGGGGCCTAGCACAGATACGCAGTATTTT. Protein product: CASSYRLAGPSTDTQYF.

In this sample, this clonotype turned up many times. CDR3 coding DNA: TGTGCCAGCAGTGATATGTTACGGGGGGGCGGGACCCAGTACTTC. Translation: CASSDMLRGGGTQYF. This chain connects TRBV6-1 to TRBJ2-5, with TRBD2 identical over 8 bases. Germline assignment: CDR1 MNHNS and CDR2 SASEGT. The J segment lost 7 bases and the V segment lost 3 bases, leaving 10 bases of the junction unmatched. CDR3 length: 15 amino acids.

There are many counts of this clonotype. The rearrangement uses TRBV5-1 and TRBJ1-3; the D gene is possibly TRBD1 (6 bases). With 4 bases removed from V and 0 bases from J, the gap between germline ends came to 11 bases. The V gene's germline CDR1 is SGHRS and CDR2 YFSETQ. CDR3 length: 15 residues. The CDR3 nucleotides are TGCGCCAGCAGCAACCAGGGGAGCTCTGGAAACACCATATATTTT. Translating gives CASSNQGSSGNTIYF.

The chain has TRBV5-6 and TRBJ2-7; no reliable D call. The CDR3 is made up of 12 amino acids. V lost 5 bases and J 5 bases, leaving 11 bases between the germline ends. The germline V gene has CDR1 SGHDT and CDR2 YYEEEE. CDR3 bases: TGTGCCAGCAGTTGGGCCCTTCACGAGCAGTACTTC. Protein product: CASSWALHEQYF. Full variable domain (rest looked up from reference TRBV5-6 and TRBJ2-7): DAGVTQSPTHLIKTRGQQVTLRCSPKSGHDTVSWYQQALGQGPQFIFQYYEEEERQRGNFPDRFSGHQFPNYSSELNVNALLLGDSALYLCASSWALHEQYFGPGTRLTVT.

In this sample, this clonotype turned up many times. This chain connects TRBV12-3 or TRBV12-4 to TRBJ2-1; D might be TRBD2 (6 bases). CDR3 length: 18 amino acids. Trimming took 7 bases from V and 0 from J, leaving 22 bases between them. The CDR3 DNA is TGTGCCAGCACCGGGACTCTGGGGGGAGAAGTCTCCTACAATGAGCAGTTCTTC. Amino acid sequence: CASTGTLGGEVSYNEQFF.

This clonotype appeared many times. The chain is built from TRBV3-1 and TRBJ1-6, with unresolved D. The germline V gene has CDR1 LGHDT and CDR2 YNNKEL (reference sequence). Trimming pared 4 bases from V and 10 bases from J, leaving 8 bases between. CDR3 length: 12 amino acids. CDR3 loop: CASSPRESPLHF. The CDR3 DNA reads TGTGCCAGCAGCCCTCGGGAGTCACCCCTCCACTTT.

This clonotype occurred many times. The chain has TRBV12-5 and TRBJ2-1, with 10 bases identical to TRBD2. Germline V CDR1 and CDR2: LGHNT, FRNRAP. With V trimmed by 6 bases and J by 7 bases, 15 bases remained unmatched. The CDR3 is 17 amino acids. This chain's CDR3 is CASGSRVAGGHKNEQFF. The CDR3 coding sequence is TGTGCTAGTGGCTCTCGTGTAGCGGGAGGTCATAAAAATGAGCAGTTCTTC.

V usage is TRBV30 and J usage is TRBJ1-3, with D uncertain. The CDR3 length is 12 residues. V was shortened by 4 bases and J by 0 bases, with 4 bases between the two germline ends. The V gene's germline CDR1 is GTSNPN and CDR2 SVGIG (reference sequence). The CDR3 loop reads CAWMYSGNTIYF. The DNA of the CDR3 is TGTGCCTGGATGTACTCTGGAAACACCATATATTTT.

This clonotype was recorded at least ten times. The V gene is TRBV20-1, the J gene TRBJ2-1, with D unclear. There are 14 residues in the CDR3. V was clipped by 4 bases and J by 10 bases, with 20 bases between them. In germline, CDR1 is DFQATT, CDR2 SNEGSKA (reference sequence). CDR3 nucleotides: TGCAGTGCTACCTTAAGGGCAAAGAAGGGCGAGCAGTTCTTC. It codes for CSATLRAKKGEQFF.

This clonotype was detected many times. This rearrangement joins TRBV6-2 or TRBV6-3 to TRBJ1-5, with 8 bases that match TRBD1. The length of the CDR3 is 16 residues. V gave up 8 bases and J gave up 7 bases; unmatched junction bases: 16. The V gene's germline CDR1 is MNHEY and CDR2 SVGEGT. CDR3 coding DNA: TGTGCCAGCGGCACGGCGTGGCAGGGGGCTTGGCAGCCCCAGCATTTT. This translates into CASGTAWQGAWQPQHF.